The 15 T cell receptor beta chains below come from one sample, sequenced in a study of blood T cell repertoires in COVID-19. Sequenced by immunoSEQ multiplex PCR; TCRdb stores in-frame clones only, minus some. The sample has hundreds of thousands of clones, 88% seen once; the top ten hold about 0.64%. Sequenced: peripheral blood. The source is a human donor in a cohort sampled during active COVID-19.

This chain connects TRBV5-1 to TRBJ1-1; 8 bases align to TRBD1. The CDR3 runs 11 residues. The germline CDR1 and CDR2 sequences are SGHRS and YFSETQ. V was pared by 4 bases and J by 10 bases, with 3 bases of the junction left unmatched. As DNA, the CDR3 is TGCGCCAGCAGCCTCGGGACAGGAGCTTTCTTT. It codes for CASSLGTGAFF.

CDR3 sequence: CASSSSSHSNQPQHF. DNA of the CDR3: TGTGCCAGCAGCTCTAGCAGTCATAGCAATCAGCCCCAGCATTTT. V gene TRBV7-8 combines with J gene TRBJ1-5; D is uncertain. V was trimmed by 4 bases and J by 0 bases, leaving 10 bases between them. Germline CDR1 reads SGHVS; CDR2 reads FQNEAQ. The CDR3 covers 15 residues.

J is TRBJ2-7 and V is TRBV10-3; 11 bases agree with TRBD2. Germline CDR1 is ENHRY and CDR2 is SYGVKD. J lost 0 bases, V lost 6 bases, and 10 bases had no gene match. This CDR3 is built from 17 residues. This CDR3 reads CAIRSPTSGASSYEQYF. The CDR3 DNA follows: TGTGCCATCAGGAGTCCGACTAGCGGGGCTAGCTCCTACGAGCAGTACTTC.

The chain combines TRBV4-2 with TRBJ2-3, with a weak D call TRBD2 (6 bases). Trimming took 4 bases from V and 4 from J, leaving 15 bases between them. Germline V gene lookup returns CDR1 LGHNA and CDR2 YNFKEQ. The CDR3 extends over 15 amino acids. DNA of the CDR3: TGTGCCAGCAGCCCCACTAGCATTTCGGCAGATACGCAGTATTTT. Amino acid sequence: CASSPTSISADTQYF.

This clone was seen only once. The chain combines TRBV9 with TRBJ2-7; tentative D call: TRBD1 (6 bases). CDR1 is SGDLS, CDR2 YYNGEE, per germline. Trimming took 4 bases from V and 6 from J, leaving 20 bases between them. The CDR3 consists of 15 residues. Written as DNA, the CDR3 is TGTGCCAGCAGCCTCGAGGGACATTCCCCGAGCGAGCAGTACTTC. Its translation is CASSLEGHSPSEQYF.

The CDR3 coding sequence is TGTGCTATTACCCAGGACAGGGTAAAATATCAGCCCCAGCATTTT. Translated: CAITQDRVKYQPQHF. The rearrangement joins TRBV24-1 to TRBJ1-5; 8 bases fit TRBD1. Germline-derived CDR1 and CDR2 are KGHDR and SFDVKD. The CDR3 is 15 residues long.

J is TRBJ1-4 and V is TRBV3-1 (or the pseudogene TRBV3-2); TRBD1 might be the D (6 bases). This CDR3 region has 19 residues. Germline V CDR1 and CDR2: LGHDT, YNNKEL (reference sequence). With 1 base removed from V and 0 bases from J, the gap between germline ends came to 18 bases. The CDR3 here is CASSQGGQSKYATNEKLFF. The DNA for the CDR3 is TGTGCCAGCAGCCAAGGAGGACAGTCTAAGTATGCAACTAATGAAAAACTGTTTTTT.

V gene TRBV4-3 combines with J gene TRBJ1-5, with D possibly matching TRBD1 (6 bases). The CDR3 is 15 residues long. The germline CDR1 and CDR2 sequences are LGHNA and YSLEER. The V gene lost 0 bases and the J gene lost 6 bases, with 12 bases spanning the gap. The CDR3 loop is CASSQDGGVAQPQHF. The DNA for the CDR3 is TGCGCCAGCAGCCAAGATGGGGGCGTAGCTCAGCCCCAGCATTTT.

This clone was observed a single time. The DNA of the CDR3 is TGCAGTGCTAGTAGGGGGGGCGAGGTCACTGAAGCTTTCTTT. Protein product: CSASRGGEVTEAFF. The rearrangement links TRBV20-1 to TRBJ1-1; possibly TRBD1 for D (6 bases). V shed 3 bases and J shed 4 bases, with 15 bases lying between them. CDR3 length: 14 residues. Germline V lookup: CDR1 DFQATT, CDR2 SNEGSKA (reference sequence).

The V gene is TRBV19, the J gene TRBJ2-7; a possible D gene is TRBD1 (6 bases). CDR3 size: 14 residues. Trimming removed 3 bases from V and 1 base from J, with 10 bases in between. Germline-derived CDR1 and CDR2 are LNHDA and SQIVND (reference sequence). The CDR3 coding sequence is TGTGCCAGTAGTATTTTGGACAGATCCTACGAGCAGTACTTC. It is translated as CASSILDRSYEQYF.

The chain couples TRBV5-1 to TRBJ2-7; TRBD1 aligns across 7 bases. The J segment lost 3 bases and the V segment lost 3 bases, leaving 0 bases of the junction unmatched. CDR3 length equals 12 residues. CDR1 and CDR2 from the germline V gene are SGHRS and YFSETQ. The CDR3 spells CASSWDSYEQYF. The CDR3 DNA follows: TGCGCCAGCAGCTGGGACAGCTACGAGCAGTACTTC.

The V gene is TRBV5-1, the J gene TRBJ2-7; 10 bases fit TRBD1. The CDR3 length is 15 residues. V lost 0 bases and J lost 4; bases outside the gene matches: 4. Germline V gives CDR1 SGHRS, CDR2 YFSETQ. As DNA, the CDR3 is TGCGCCAGCAGCTTGGAGGGGACAGGGGCTTACGAGCAGTACTTC. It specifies CASSLEGTGAYEQYF.

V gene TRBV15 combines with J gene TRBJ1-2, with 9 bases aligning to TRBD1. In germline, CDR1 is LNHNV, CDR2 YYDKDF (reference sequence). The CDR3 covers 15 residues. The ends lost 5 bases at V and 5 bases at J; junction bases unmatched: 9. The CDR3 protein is CATSYGTGPLYGYTF. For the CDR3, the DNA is TGTGCCACCAGCTACGGGACAGGGCCGCTGTATGGCTACACCTTC.

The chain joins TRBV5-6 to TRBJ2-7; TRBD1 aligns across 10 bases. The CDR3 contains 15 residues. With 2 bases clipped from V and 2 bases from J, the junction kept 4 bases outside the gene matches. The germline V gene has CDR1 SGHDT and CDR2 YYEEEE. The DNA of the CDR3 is TGTGCCAGCAGCTTCTGGGGACAGGGGACCTACGAGCAGTACTTC. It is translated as CASSFWGQGTYEQYF.

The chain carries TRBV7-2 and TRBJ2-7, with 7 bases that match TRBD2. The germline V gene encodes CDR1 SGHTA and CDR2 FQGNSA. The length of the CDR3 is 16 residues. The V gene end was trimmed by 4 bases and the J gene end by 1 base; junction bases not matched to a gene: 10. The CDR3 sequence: CASSWVPSGASYEQYF. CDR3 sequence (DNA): TGTGCCAGCAGCTGGGTCCCTAGCGGAGCATCCTACGAGCAGTACTTC.